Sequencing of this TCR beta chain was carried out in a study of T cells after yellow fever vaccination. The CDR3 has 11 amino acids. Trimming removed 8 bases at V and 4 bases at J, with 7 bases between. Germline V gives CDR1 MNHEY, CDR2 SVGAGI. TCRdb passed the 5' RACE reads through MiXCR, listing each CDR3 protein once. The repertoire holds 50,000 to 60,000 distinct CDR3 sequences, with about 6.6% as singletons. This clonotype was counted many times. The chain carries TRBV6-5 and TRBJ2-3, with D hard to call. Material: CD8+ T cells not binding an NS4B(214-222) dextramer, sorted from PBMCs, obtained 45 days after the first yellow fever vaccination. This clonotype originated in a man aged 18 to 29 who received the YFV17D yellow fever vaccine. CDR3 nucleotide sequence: TGTGCCAGCCTAGGGCCAGATACGCAGTATTTT. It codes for CASLGPDTQYF.